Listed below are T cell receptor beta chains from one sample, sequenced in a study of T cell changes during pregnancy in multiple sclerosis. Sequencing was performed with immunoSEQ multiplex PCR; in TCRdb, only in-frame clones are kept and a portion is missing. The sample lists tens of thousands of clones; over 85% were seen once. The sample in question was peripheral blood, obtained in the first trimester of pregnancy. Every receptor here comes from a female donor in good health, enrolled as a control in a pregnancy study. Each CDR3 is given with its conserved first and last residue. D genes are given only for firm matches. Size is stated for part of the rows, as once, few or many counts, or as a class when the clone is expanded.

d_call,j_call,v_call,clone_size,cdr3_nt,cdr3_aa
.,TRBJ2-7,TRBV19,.,TGTGCCAGTAGTATAGGAGGGGGGGCCAACGAGCAGTACTTC,CASSIGGGANEQYF
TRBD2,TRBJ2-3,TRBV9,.,TGTGCCAGCAGCGGGGGGAGTCTAGCGGGAGATTTCGATACGCAGTATTTT,CASSGGSLAGDFDTQYF
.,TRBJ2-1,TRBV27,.,TGTGCCAGCAGTTGGCAACAGACCAATGAGCAGTTCTTC,CASSWQQTNEQFF
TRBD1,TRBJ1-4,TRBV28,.,TGTGCCAGCCAAGGGACAGCAACTAATGAAAAACTGTTTTTT,CASQGTATNEKLFF
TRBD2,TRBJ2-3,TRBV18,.,TGTGCCAGCTCGCCTTTTTCGGGACTAGCGGGTACAGATACGCAGTATTTT,CASSPFSGLAGTDTQYF
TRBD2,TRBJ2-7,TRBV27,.,TGTGCCAGCAGTTTATCGCAGGGACTAGCGTTTGACTACGAGCAGTACTTC,CASSLSQGLAFDYEQYF
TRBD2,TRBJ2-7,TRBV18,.,TGTGCCAGCTCACCTCTCCCAGCGGGGGAGACCTACGAGCAGTACTTC,CASSPLPAGETYEQYF
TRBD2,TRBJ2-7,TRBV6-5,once,TGTGCCAGCAGGGGGACTAGCCACGAGCAGTACTTC,CASRGTSHEQYF
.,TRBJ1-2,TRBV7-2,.,TGTGCCAGCAGCTTGGACCTAACCGGGACAATCTATGGCTACACCTTC,CASSLDLTGTIYGYTF
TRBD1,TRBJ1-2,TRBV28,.,TGTGCCAGCAGATTACAGGGGCTTTTTACCTTC,CASRLQGLFTF
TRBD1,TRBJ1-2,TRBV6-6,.,TGTGCCAGCAGTTCCTCGGGACAGGGTCGCGGCTACACCTTC,CASSSSGQGRGYTF
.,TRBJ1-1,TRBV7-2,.,TGTGCCAGCAGCTTCACAACAATGAACACTGAAGCTTTCTTT,CASSFTTMNTEAFF
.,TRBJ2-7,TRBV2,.,TGTGCCAGCAGTGAAGCGGAGCTGCGGGGAGAGTACTTC,CASSEAELRGEYF
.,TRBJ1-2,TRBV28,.,TGTGCCAGCAGTTTGGCAGGGTCGGACGGCTACACCTTC,CASSLAGSDGYTF
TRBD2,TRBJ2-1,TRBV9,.,TGTGCCAGCAGCGTAGCTCGACTAGCGGGGGAGAATGAGCAGTTCTTC,CASSVARLAGENEQFF
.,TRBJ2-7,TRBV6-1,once,TGTGCCAGCAGTGAATTTGGCACCTACGAGCAGTACTTC,CASSEFGTYEQYF
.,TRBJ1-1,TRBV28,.,TGTGCCAGCAGTTTATCCCTCGGAGGGGTCAACACTGAAGCTTTCTTT,CASSLSLGGVNTEAFF